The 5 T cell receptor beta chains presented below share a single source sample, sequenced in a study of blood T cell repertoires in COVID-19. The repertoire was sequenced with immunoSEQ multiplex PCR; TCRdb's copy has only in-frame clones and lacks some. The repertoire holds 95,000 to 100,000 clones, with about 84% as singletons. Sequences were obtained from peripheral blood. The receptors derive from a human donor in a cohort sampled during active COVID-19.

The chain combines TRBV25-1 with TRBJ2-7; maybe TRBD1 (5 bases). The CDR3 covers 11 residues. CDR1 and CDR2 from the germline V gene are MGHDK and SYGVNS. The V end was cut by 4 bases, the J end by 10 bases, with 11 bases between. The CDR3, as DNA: TGTGCCAGCAGTGCCCAGGGTTATCAGTACTTC. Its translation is CASSAQGYQYF.

CDR3 nucleotides: TGTGCCAGCATCAGACAGGGGGCATACGAGCAGTACTTC. This gives the protein CASIRQGAYEQYF. This sequence joins TRBV28 and TRBJ2-7; 10 bases are a match to TRBD1. The length of the CDR3 is 13 residues. Germline V CDR1 and CDR2: MDHEN, SYDVKM. V shed 7 bases and J 4 bases; nucleotides not matched to a gene: 4. Using reference TRBV28 and TRBJ2-7 for the parts outside the CDR3, the full variable domain is DVKVTQSSRYLVKRTGEKVFLECVQDMDHENMFWYRQDPGLGLRLIYFSYDVKMKEKGDIPEGYSVSREKKERFSLILESASTNQTSMYLCASIRQGAYEQYFGPGTRLTVT.

This CDR3 is CASSPLGVGTNEKLFF. For the CDR3, the DNA is TGTGCCAGCAGCCCCTTAGGAGTTGGAACTAATGAAAAACTGTTTTTT. The rearrangement joins TRBV7-9 to TRBJ1-4; D is undetermined. The CDR3 covers 16 residues. The germline V and J ends were trimmed by 5 bases and 1 base, with 14 bases remaining between them. Germline values: CDR1 SEHNR, CDR2 FQNEAQ (reference sequence).

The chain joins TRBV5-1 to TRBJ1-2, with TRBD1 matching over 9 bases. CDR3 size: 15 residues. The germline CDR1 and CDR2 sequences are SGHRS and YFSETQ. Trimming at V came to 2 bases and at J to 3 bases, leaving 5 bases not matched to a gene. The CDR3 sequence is CASSFGDRDDYGYTF. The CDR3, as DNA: TGCGCCAGCAGCTTTGGGGACAGGGACGACTATGGCTACACCTTC.

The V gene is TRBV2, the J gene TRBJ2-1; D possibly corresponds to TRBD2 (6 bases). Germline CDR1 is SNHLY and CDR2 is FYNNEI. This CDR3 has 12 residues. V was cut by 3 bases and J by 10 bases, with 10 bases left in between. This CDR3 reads CASSDRGKEQFF. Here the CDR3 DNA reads TGTGCCAGCAGTGATCGCGGGAAGGAGCAGTTCTTC.